This TCR beta chain emerged from a study of blood T cell repertoires in COVID-19. Study context: Donors in the United States, Italy and Spain gave samples during acute or convalescent COVID-19. Nucleic acid was either cDNA or gDNA, and it came from T cells, B-cell-depleted T cells, or PBMCs.

The authors' processing: Amplification of reference gene primers was used by the study to estimate nucleated cell counts. The data were produced by immunoSEQ multiplex PCR, yet TCRdb's version contains in-frame clones alone and is incomplete. The V and J calls and clone size were taken over from that table, and D and trimming were inferred from the DNA. The sample consists of around 130,000 clones, around 80% of them appearing once. Trimming removed 0 bases at V and 5 bases at J, with 8 bases between. Germline CDR1 reads SGHTA; CDR2 reads FQGTGA. The CDR3 covers 13 residues. This TCR came from a man aged 65 to 79 with acute or convalescent COVID-19. Sequenced: peripheral blood. The gene calls are TRBV7-3 and TRBJ2-7; tentative D call: TRBD2 (5 bases). CDR3 sequence: CASSLTYGDEQYF. DNA of the CDR3: TGTGCCAGCAGCTTAACTTACGGGGACGAGCAGTACTTC.